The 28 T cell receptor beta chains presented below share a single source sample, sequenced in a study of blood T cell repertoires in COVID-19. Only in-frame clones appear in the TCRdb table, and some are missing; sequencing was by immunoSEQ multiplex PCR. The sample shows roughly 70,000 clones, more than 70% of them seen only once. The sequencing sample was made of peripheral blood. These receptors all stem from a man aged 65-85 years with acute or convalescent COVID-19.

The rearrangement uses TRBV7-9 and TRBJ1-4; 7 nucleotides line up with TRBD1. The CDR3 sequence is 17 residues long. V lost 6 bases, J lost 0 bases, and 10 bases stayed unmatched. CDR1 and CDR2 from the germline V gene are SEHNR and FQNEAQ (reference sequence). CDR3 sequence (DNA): TGTGCCAGCAGTCTCAGGGGGGCTGGGGCAACTAATGAAAAACTGTTTTTT. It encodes CASSLRGAGATNEKLFF. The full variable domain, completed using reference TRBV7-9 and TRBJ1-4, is DTGVSQNPRHKITKRGQNVTFRCDPISEHNRLYWYRQTLGQGPEFLTYFQNEAQLEKSRLLSDRFSAERPKGSFSTLEIQRTEQGDSAMYLCASSLRGAGATNEKLFFGSGTQLSVL.

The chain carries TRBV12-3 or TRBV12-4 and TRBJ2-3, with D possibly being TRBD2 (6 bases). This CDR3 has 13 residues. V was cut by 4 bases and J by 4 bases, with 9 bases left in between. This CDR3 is CASSYIAADTQYF. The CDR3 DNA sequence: TGTGCCAGCAGTTATATAGCGGCAGATACGCAGTATTTT.

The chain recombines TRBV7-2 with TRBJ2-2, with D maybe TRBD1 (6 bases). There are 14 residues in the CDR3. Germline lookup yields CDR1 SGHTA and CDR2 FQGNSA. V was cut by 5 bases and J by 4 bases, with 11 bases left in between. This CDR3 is CASSLGQITGELFF. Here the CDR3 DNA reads TGTGCCAGCAGCCTCGGACAGATCACCGGGGAGCTGTTTTTT.

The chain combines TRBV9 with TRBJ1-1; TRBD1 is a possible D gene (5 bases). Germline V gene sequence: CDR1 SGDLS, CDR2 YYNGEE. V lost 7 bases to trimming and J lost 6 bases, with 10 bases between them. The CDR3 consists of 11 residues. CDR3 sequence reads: CASGGGAEAFF. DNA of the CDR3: TGTGCCAGCGGCGGGGGGGCTGAAGCTTTCTTT.

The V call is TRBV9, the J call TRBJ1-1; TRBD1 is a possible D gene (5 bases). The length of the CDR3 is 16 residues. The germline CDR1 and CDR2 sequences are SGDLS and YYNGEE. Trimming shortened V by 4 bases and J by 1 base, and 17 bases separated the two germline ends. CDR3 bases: TGTGCCAGCAGCCCCCACCAGGGCCTACAGAACACTGAAGCTTTCTTT. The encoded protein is CASSPHQGLQNTEAFF.

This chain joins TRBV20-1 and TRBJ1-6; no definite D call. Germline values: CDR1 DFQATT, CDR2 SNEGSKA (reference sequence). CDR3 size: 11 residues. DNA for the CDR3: TGCGTCGGGAAGGGAGGGTCACCCCTCCACTTT. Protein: CVGKGGSPLHF.

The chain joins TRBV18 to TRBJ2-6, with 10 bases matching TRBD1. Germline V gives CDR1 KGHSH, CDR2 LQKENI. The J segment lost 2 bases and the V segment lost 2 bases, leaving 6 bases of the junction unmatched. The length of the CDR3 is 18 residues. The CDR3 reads CASSPAWTGGAGANVLTF. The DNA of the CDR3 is TGTGCCAGCTCACCAGCTTGGACAGGGGGTGCTGGGGCCAACGTCCTGACTTTC.

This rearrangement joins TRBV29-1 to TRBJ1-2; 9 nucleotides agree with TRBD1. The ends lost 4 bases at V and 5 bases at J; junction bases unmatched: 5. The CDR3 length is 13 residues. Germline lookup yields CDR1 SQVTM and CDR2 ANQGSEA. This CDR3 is CSVGAGTGYGYTF. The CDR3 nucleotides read TGCAGCGTTGGTGCCGGGACAGGGTATGGCTACACCTTC.

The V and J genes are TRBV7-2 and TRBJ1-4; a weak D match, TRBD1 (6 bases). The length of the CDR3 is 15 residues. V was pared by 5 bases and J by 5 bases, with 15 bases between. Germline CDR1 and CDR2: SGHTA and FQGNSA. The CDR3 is CASSRTGLRNEKLFF. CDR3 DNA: TGTGCCAGCAGCCGCACAGGGCTCAGGAATGAAAAACTGTTTTTT.

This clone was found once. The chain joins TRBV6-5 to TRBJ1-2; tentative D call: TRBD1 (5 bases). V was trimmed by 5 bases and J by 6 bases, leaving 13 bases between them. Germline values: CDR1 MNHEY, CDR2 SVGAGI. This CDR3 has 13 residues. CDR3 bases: TGTGCCAGCAGTATTACAGGAGCCCATGGCTACACCTTC. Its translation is CASSITGAHGYTF.

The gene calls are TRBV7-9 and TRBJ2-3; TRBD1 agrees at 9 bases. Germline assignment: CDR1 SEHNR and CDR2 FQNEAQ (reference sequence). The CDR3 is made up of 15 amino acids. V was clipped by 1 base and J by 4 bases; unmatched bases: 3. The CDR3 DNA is TGTGCCAGCAGCTTAGTACAGGGGGCAGCAGATACGCAGTATTTT. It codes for CASSLVQGAADTQYF.

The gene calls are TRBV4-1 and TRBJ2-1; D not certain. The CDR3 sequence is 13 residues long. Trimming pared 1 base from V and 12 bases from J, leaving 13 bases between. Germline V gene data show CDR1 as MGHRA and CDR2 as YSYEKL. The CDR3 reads CASSQARFMWQFF. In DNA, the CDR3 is TGCGCCAGCAGCCAAGCACGGTTCATGTGGCAGTTCTTC.

CDR3 region: CASSLDRGPNTEAFF. The CDR3, as DNA: TGTGCCAGCAGCTTGGACAGGGGCCCGAACACTGAAGCTTTCTTT. The V and J genes are TRBV7-2 and TRBJ1-1; 9 bases are shared with TRBD1. CDR1 is SGHTA, CDR2 FQGNSA, per germline. The CDR3 is 15 residues long. V lost 3 bases and J lost 1; bases outside the gene matches: 3.

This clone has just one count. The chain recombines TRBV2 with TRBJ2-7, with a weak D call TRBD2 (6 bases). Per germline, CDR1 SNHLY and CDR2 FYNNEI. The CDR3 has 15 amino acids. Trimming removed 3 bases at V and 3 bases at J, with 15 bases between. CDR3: CASSEGRQRGYEQYF. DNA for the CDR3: TGTGCCAGCAGTGAGGGGAGGCAGCGAGGCTACGAGCAGTACTTC. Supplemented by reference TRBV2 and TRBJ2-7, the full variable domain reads EPEVTQTPSHQVTQMGQEVILRCVPISNHLYFYWYRQILGQKVEFLVSFYNNEISEKSEIFDDQFSVERPDGSNFTLKIRSTKLEDSAMYFCASSEGRQRGYEQYFGPGTRLTVT.

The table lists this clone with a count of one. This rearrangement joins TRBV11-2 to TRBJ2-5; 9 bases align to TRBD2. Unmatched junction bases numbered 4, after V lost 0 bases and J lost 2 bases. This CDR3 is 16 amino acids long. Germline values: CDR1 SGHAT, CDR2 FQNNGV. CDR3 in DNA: TGTGCCAGCAGCTTAGATCTAGCGGGGATACAAGAGACCCAGTACTTC. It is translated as CASSLDLAGIQETQYF.

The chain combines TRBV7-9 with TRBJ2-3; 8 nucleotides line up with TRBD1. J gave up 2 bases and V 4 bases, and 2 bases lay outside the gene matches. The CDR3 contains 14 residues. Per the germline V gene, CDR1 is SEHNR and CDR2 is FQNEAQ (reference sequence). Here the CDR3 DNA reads TGTGCCAGCAGCTCGACAGGGGACACAGATACGCAGTATTTT. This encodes CASSSTGDTDTQYF.

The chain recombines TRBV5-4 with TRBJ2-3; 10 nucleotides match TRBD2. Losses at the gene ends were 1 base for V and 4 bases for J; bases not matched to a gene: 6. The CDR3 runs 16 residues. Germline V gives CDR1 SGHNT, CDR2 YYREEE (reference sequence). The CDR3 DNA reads TGTGCCAGCAGCTTGTCGCTAGCGGGGGTCGCAGATACGCAGTATTTT. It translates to CASSLSLAGVADTQYF.

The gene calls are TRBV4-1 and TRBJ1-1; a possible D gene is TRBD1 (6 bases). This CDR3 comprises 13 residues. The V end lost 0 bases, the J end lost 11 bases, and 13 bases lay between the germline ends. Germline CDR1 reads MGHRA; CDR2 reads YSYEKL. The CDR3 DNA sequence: TGCGCCAGCAGCCAAGAGGGGGCCGCCAGGGCTTTCTTT. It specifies CASSQEGAARAFF.

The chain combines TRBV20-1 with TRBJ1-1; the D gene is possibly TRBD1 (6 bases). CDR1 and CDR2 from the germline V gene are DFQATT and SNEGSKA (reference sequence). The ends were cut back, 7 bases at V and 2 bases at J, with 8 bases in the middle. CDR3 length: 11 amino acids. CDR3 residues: CSDRDNTEAFF. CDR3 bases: TGCAGTGACAGGGACAACACTGAAGCTTTCTTT.

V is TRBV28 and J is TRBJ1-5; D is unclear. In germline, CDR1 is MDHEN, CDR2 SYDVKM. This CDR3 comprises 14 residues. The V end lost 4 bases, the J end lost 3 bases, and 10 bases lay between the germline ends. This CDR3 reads CASSSAGSNQPQHF. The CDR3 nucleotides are TGTGCCAGCAGTTCAGCAGGATCCAATCAGCCCCAGCATTTT.

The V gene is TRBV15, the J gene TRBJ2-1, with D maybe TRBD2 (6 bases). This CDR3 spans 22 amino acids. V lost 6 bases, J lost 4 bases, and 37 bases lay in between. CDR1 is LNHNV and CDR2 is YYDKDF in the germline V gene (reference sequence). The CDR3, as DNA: TGTGCCACCAGGCCCGGGACTGCGACTTTAAGTCCCATCGGGAGTCGATACAATGAGCAGTTCTTC. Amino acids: CATRPGTATLSPIGSRYNEQFF.

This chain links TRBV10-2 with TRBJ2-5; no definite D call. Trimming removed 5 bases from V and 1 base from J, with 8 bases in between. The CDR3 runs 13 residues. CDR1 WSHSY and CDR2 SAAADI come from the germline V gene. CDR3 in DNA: TGCGCCAGCAGTCGTCCTTCCCAAGAGACCCAGTACTTC. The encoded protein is CASSRPSQETQYF.

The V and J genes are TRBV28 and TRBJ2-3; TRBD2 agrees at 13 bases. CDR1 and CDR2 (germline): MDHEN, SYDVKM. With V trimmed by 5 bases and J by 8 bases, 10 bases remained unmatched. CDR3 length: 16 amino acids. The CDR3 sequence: CASSLGLAGAGGTQYF. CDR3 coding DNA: TGTGCCAGCAGTCTCGGACTAGCGGGGGCCGGGGGTACGCAGTATTTT.

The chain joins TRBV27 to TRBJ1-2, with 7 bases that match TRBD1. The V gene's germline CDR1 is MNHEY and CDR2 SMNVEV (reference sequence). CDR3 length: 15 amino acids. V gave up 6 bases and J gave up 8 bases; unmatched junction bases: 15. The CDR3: CASSYRQGGLRGYTF. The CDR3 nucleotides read TGTGCCAGCAGCTATCGACAGGGAGGTTTAAGGGGCTACACCTTC.

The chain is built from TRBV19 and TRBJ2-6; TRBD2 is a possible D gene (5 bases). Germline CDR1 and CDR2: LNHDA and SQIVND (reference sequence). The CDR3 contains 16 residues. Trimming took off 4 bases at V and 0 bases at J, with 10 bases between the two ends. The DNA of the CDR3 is TGTGCCAGTAGTAATTCGGGGTACTCTGGGGCCAACGTCCTGACTTTC. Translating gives CASSNSGYSGANVLTF.

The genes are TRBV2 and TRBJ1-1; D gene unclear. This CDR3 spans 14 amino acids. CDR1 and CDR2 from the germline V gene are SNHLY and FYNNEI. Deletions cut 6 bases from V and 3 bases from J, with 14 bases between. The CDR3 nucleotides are TGTGCCAGCAGGCCCCGGGTGACCGACACTGAAGCTTTCTTT. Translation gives CASRPRVTDTEAFF. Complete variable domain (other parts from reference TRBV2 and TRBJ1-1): EPEVTQTPSHQVTQMGQEVILRCVPISNHLYFYWYRQILGQKVEFLVSFYNNEISEKSEIFDDQFSVERPDGSNFTLKIRSTKLEDSAMYFCASRPRVTDTEAFFGQGTRLTVV.

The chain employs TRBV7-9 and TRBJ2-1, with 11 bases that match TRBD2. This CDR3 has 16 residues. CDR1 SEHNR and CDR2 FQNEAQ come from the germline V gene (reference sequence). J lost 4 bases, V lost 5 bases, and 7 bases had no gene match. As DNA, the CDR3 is TGTGCCAGCAGCCCTCCGGGACTAGCGGATTACAATGAGCAGTTCTTC. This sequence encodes CASSPPGLADYNEQFF.

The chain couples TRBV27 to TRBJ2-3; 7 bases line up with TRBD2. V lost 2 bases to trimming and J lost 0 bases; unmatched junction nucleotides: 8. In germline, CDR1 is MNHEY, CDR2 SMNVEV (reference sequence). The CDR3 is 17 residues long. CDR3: CASSLRGAGRSTDTQYF. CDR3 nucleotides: TGTGCCAGCAGTTTAAGAGGAGCGGGGCGAAGCACAGATACGCAGTATTTT.